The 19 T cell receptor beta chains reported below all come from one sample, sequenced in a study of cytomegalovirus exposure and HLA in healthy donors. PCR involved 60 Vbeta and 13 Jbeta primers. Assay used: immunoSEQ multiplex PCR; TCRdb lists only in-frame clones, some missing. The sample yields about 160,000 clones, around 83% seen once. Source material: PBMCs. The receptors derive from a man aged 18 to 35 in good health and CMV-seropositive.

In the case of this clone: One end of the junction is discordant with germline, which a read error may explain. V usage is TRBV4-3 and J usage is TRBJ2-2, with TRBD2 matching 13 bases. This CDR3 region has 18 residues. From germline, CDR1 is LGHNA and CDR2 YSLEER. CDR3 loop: CASSQDGTSGAKTGELFF. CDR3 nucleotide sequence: TGCGCCAGCAGCCAAGATGGGACTAGCGGGGCGAAAACCGGGGAGCTGTTTTTT.

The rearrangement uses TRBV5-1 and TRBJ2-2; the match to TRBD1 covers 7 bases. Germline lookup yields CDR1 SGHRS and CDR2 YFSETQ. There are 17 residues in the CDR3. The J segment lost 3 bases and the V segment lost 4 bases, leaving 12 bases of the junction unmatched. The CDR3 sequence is CASSQETGTVYTGELFF. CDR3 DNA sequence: TGCGCCAGCAGCCAGGAGACCGGGACAGTGTACACCGGGGAGCTGTTTTTT.

The CDR3 sequence: CASSPGQPNSPLHF. As DNA, the CDR3 is TGCGCCAGCAGCCCCGGACAGCCCAATTCACCCCTCCACTTT. The rearrangement links TRBV5-1 to TRBJ1-6, with TRBD1 as a possible D gene (6 bases). The V end was cut by 4 bases, the J end by 7 bases, with 12 bases between. The CDR3 contains 14 residues. The V gene's germline CDR1 is SGHRS and CDR2 YFSETQ.

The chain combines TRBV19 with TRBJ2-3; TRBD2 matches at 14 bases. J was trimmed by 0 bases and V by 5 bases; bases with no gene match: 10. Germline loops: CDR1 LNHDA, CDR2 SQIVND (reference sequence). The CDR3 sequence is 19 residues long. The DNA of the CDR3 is TGTGCCAGTAGTCGTTGGGGACTAGCGGGGGCCCCTAGCACAGATACGCAGTATTTT. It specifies CASSRWGLAGAPSTDTQYF. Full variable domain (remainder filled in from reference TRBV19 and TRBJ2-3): DGGITQSPKYLFRKEGQNVTLSCEQNLNHDAMYWYRQDPGQGLRLIYYSQIVNDFQKGDIAEGYSVSREKKESFPLTVTSAQKNPTAFYLCASSRWGLAGAPSTDTQYFGPGTRLTVL.

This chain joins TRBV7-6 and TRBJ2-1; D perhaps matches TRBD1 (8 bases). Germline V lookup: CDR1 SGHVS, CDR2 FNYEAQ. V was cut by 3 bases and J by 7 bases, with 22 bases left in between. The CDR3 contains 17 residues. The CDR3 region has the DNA TGTGCCAGCAGCTTCTACAGGGGGAGGGGGGCCTTGAATGAGCAGTTCTTC. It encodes CASSFYRGRGALNEQFF.

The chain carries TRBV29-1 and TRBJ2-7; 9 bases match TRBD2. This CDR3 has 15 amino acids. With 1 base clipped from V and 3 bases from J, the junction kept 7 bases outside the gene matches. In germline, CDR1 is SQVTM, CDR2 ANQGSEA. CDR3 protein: CSVEGKATSGYEQYF. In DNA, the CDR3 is TGCAGCGTTGAAGGAAAGGCGACTAGCGGCTACGAGCAGTACTTC.

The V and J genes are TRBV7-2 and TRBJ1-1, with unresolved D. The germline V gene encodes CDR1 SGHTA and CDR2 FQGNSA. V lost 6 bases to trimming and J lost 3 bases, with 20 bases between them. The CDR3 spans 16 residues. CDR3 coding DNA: TGTGCCAGCAGGATTAGTGGGTGGATCGGGGACACTGAAGCTTTCTTT. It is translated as CASRISGWIGDTEAFF.

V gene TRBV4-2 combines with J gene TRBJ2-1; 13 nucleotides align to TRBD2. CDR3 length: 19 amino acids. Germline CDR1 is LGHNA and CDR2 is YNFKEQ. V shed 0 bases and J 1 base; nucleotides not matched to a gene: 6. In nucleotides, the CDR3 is TGTGCCAGCAGCCAAGATCTAGGACTAGCGGGGGAGTCCTACAATGAGCAGTTCTTC. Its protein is CASSQDLGLAGESYNEQFF.

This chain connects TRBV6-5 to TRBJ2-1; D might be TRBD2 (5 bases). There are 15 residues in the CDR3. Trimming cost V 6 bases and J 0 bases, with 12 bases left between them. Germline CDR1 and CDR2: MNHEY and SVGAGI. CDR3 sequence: CASSEGGASYNEQFF. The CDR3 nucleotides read TGTGCCAGCAGCGAGGGTGGAGCCTCCTACAATGAGCAGTTCTTC.

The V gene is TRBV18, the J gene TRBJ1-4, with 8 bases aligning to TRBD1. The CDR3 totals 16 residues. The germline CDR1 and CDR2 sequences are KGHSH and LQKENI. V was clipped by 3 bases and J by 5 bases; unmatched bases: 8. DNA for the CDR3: TGTGCCAGCTCACCCACACCAGGGGGCCGAAATGAAAAACTGTTTTTT. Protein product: CASSPTPGGRNEKLFF. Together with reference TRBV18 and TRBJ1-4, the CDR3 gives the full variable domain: NAGVMQNPRHLVRRRGQEARLRCSPMKGHSHVYWYRQLPEEGLKFMVYLQKENIIDESGMPKERFSAEFPKEGPSILRIQQVVRGDSAAYFCASSPTPGGRNEKLFFGSGTQLSVL.

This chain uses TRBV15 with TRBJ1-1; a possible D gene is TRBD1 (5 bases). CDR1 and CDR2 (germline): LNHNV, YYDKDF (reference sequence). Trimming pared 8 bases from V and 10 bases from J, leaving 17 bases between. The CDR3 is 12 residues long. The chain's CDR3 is CATRGGTLRAFF. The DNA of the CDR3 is TGTGCCACCCGGGGGGGAACACTAAGAGCTTTCTTT.

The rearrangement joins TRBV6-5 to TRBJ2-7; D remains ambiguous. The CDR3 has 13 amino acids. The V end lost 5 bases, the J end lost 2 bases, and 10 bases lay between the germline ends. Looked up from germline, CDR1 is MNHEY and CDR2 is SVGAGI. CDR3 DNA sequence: TGTGCCAGCAGTCTTGAGACTCCCTACGAGCAGTACTTC. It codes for CASSLETPYEQYF.

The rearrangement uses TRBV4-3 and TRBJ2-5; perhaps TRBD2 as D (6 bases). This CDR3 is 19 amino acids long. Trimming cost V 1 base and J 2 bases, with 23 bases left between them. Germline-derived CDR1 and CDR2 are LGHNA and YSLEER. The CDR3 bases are TGCGCCAGCAGCCAAGGCATGGGCGGGGTGAGGACGGTTCAAGAGACCCAGTACTTC. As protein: CASSQGMGGVRTVQETQYF.

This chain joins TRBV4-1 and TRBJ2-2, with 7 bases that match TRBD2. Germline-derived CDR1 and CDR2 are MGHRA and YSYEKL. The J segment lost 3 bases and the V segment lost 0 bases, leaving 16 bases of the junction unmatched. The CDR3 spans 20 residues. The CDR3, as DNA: TGCGCCAGCAGCCAAGATAACCCCTTGGCAGCGGGGCCCTACACCGGGGAGCTGTTTTTT. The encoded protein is CASSQDNPLAAGPYTGELFF.

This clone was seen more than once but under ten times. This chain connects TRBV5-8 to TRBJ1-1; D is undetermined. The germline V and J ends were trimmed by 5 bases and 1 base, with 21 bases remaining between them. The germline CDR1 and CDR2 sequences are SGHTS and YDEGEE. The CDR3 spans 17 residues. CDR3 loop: CASRLKGGGWGNTEAFF. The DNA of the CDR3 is TGTGCCAGCAGACTCAAGGGTGGAGGTTGGGGGAACACTGAAGCTTTCTTT.

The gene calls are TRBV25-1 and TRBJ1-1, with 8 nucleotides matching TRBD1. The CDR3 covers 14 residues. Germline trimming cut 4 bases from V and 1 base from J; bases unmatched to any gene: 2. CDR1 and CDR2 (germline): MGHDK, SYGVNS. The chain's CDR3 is CASSVGTGNTEAFF. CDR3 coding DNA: TGTGCCAGCAGTGTCGGGACAGGGAACACTGAAGCTTTCTTT.

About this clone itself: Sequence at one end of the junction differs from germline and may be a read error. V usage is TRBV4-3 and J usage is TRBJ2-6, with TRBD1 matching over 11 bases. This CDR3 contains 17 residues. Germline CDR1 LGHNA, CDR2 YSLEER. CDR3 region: CASSQGTGGSGANGLTF. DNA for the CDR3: TGCGCCAGCAGCCAAGGGACAGGGGGCTCTGGGGCCAACGGCCTGACTTTC.

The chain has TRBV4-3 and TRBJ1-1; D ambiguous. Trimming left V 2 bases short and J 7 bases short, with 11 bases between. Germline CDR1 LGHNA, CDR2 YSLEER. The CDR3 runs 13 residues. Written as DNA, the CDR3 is TGCGCCAGCAGCCAATTTTTAGTTGATGAAGCTTTCTTT. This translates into CASSQFLVDEAFF.

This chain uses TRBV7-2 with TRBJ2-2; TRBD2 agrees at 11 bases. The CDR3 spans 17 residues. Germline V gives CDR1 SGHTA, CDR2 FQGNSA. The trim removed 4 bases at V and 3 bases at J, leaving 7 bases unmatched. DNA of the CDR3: TGTGCCAGCAGCTCACCGACTAGCGGGGAGTACACCGGGGAGCTGTTTTTT. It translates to CASSSPTSGEYTGELFF.